The 22 T cell receptor beta chains below come from one sample, sequenced in a study of CD8+CD57+ T cells in acquired aplastic anemia. Using genomic DNA as the template, TCR beta VDJ and CDR3 profiling was carried out. TCRdb passed the reads through MiXCR, listing each CDR3 protein once. There are about 160,000 distinct CDR3 sequences in the sample; 35% to 55% occur only once, and about 1.1% lies in the top ten. Specimen: sorted CD4+, CD8+, or CD8+CD57+ T cells (not recorded which) from PBMCs. The receptor set was obtained from a human donor in good health.

The chain combines TRBV29-1 with TRBJ2-1; 14 bases agree with TRBD2. V lost 8 bases to trimming and J lost 6 bases; unmatched junction nucleotides: 6. Germline assignment: CDR1 SQVTM and CDR2 ANQGSEA. The CDR3 is 14 amino acids. The CDR3 sequence: CSFRTSGGSNEQFF. The CDR3 nucleotides read TGCAGCTTCCGGACTAGCGGGGGGAGCAATGAGCAGTTCTTC.

This clonotype was seen at least ten times. This chain links TRBV3-1 with TRBJ2-3, with 12 bases lining up with TRBD2. The trim removed 4 bases at V and 3 bases at J, leaving 2 bases unmatched. Germline lookup yields CDR1 LGHDT and CDR2 YNNKEL (reference sequence). The length of the CDR3 is 15 residues. The CDR3: CASSPGTSGTDTQYF. The CDR3, as DNA: TGTGCCAGCAGCCCCGGGACTAGCGGGACAGATACGCAGTATTTT.

The rearrangement uses TRBV12-3 or TRBV12-4 and TRBJ1-3, with TRBD1 matching over 7 bases. Trimming took 3 bases from V and 4 from J; bases not matched to a gene: 12. CDR3 length equals 17 residues. In nucleotides, the CDR3 is TGTGCCAGCAGTTTTCTGGGTCTACAGGGGTACGGAAACACCATATATTTT. Its translation is CASSFLGLQGYGNTIYF.

The sample holds many counts of this clonotype. The chain uses TRBV12-3 or TRBV12-4 and TRBJ2-3; D possibly corresponds to TRBD2 (7 bases). The CDR3 extends over 16 amino acids. The V gene lost 2 bases and the J gene lost 0 bases, with 12 bases spanning the gap. The chain's CDR3 is CASSLRGALSTDTQYF. CDR3 coding DNA: TGTGCCAGCAGTTTACGGGGGGCACTCAGCACAGATACGCAGTATTTT.

This clonotype was counted once. An end of the junction does not agree with germline; a read error may underlie this. This chain uses TRBV7-9 with TRBJ2-7; the D is unclear. The CDR3 sequence is 12 residues long. From germline, CDR1 is SEHNR and CDR2 FQNEAQ (reference sequence). DNA of the CDR3: TGTGCCAACAGCTCTTCGGTGGGCGAGCAGTACTTC. This sequence encodes CANSSSVGEQYF.

This clonotype was observed many times. Written as DNA, the CDR3 is TGTGCCAGCAGCTTAGAGTCACGTCGGACCGGGGAGCTGTTTTTT. Translating it yields CASSLESRRTGELFF. The rearrangement links TRBV11-2 to TRBJ2-2; unclear D gene. V gave up 0 bases and J gave up 5 bases, with 10 bases separating them. CDR3 size: 15 residues. The V gene's germline CDR1 is SGHAT and CDR2 FQNNGV.

This clonotype was detected a few times. The chain is built from TRBV6-1 and TRBJ2-2, with D perhaps TRBD1 (7 bases). The CDR3 has 14 residues. The germline gives CDR1 MNHNS, CDR2 SASEGT. The germline V and J ends were trimmed by 5 bases and 5 bases, with 12 bases remaining between them. CDR3 DNA: TGTGCCAGCAGTACCAGGGGGGAGACCGGGGAGCTGTTTTTT. This codes for CASSTRGETGELFF.

In DNA form, the CDR3 reads TGTGCCACCAGTGATTTCGGACAGGGCGGTGGTTATGGCTACACCTTC. Amino acids: CATSDFGQGGGYGYTF. The J gene is TRBJ1-2, the V gene TRBV24-1, with TRBD1 matching over 8 bases. V lost 1 base to trimming and J lost 5 bases; unmatched junction nucleotides: 8. Germline V gene data show CDR1 as KGHDR and CDR2 as SFDVKD. The CDR3 is made up of 16 amino acids.

V and J are TRBV20-1 and TRBJ2-5; 9 bases line up with TRBD1. J gave up 4 bases and V 0 bases, and 6 bases lay outside the gene matches. The length of the CDR3 is 15 residues. Germline values: CDR1 DFQATT, CDR2 SNEGSKA (reference sequence). The CDR3 spells CSARERTGAGETQYF. CDR3 DNA sequence: TGCAGTGCTAGAGAAAGGACAGGGGCGGGAGAGACCCAGTACTTC.

The genes are TRBV5-1 and TRBJ1-2; D might be TRBD1 (6 bases). Germline V lookup: CDR1 SGHRS, CDR2 YFSETQ. This CDR3 comprises 14 residues. Trimming left V 3 bases short and J 3 bases short, with 12 bases between. CDR3 nucleotides: TGCGCCAGCAGCTCCGGCGGGGGGCACTATGGCTACACCTTC. The encoded protein is CASSSGGGHYGYTF.

To note about this clonotype: At one end, the junction sequence differs from germline, possibly due to a read error. This chain uses TRBV19 with TRBJ2-5; TRBD2 might be the D (6 bases). This CDR3 contains 14 residues. CDR1 and CDR2 from the germline V gene are LNHDA and SQIVND (reference sequence). In DNA, the CDR3 is TGTGCCAGTAGCGCGGGGCGGGGCCAAGGGACCCAGTACTTC. Translation gives CASSAGRGQGTQYF.

Regarding this clonotype: The junction differs from germline at one of its ends, possibly a read error. This chain uses TRBV11-2 with TRBJ2-2; 12 nucleotides match TRBD2. The CDR3 is 19 amino acids. CDR1 and CDR2 from the germline V gene are SGHAT and FQNNGV. The CDR3 region has the DNA TGTGCCAACAGCCCGAGACTAGCGGGAGAACTTTCTCTCACCGGGGAGCTGTTTTTT. Its protein product is CANSPRLAGELSLTGELFF.

This clonotype was detected a few times. Being one base from a much bigger clone, this may be a read error. The gene calls are TRBV9 and TRBJ1-2; D is possibly TRBD1 (5 bases). Trimming took off 7 bases at V and 4 bases at J, with 26 bases between the two ends. CDR1 is SGDLS, CDR2 YYNGEE, per germline. The CDR3 runs to 17 residues. The chain's CDR3 is CASGSGARRGEGYGYTF. The CDR3 DNA reads TGTGCCAGCGGATCCGGGGCTCGGAGGGGAGAAGGCTATGGCTACACCTTC.

The chain combines TRBV7-8 with TRBJ2-7; D may match TRBD1 or TRBD2 (5 bases each). This CDR3 spans 18 amino acids. Between the trimmed V and J ends, which lost 4 bases and 1 base, there was a span of 23 bases. Per the germline V gene, CDR1 is SGHVS and CDR2 is FQNEAQ. The CDR3 DNA follows: TGTGCCAGCAGCTCGTACCCTCTCCGGGACGGTGGTTCCTACGAGCAGTACTTC. It specifies CASSSYPLRDGGSYEQYF.

In this sample, this clonotype turned up many times. The chain joins TRBV29-1 to TRBJ1-3; D not certain. CDR1 is SQVTM, CDR2 ANQGSEA, per germline. The CDR3 covers 16 residues. Trimming cost V 4 bases and J 0 bases, with 16 bases left between them. The CDR3 bases are TGCAGCGTTGTTGGGCGGCGCGGGATCTCTGGAAACACCATATATTTT. Protein sequence: CSVVGRRGISGNTIYF. Full variable domain (outside the CDR3, taken from reference TRBV29-1 and TRBJ1-3): SAVISQKPSRDICQRGTSLTIQCQVDSQVTMMFWYRQQPGQSLTLIATANQGSEATYESGFVIDKFPISRPNLTFSTLTVSNMSPEDSSIYLCSVVGRRGISGNTIYFGEGSWLTVV.

The count of this clonotype is one. V usage is TRBV7-6 and J usage is TRBJ1-6; D is possibly TRBD1 (5 bases). The germline V gene has CDR1 SGHVS and CDR2 FNYEAQ. The CDR3 totals 15 residues. V lost 2 bases and J lost 7, with 12 bases in between. The CDR3 spells CASSLHQGGNSPLHF. In DNA form, the CDR3 reads TGTGCCAGCAGCTTACACCAGGGAGGAAATTCACCCCTCCACTTT.

The chain recombines TRBV2 with TRBJ2-7, with a weak D call TRBD2 (5 bases). Germline lookup yields CDR1 SNHLY and CDR2 FYNNEI. The V gene lost 2 bases and the J gene lost 6 bases, with 14 bases spanning the gap. The CDR3 extends over 14 amino acids. In DNA, the CDR3 is TGTGCCAGCAGTGAACGGGGAGACGGCCGCGAGCAGTACTTC. Protein: CASSERGDGREQYF.

Turning to this clonotype: This may arise from a read error, as a much more abundant clone is one base away. The J gene is TRBJ2-7, the V gene TRBV7-9; D is perhaps TRBD2 (6 bases). Trimming took off 5 bases at V and 3 bases at J, with 14 bases between the two ends. Germline V lookup: CDR1 SEHNR, CDR2 FQNEAQ (reference sequence). The CDR3 loop spans 14 amino acids. This CDR3 is CASSTGLGGYEQYF. In DNA, the CDR3 is TGTGCCAGCAGCACCGGGCTGGGAGGCTACGAGCAGTACTTC. Based on the CDR3 plus reference TRBV7-9 and TRBJ2-7, the full variable domain is DTGVSQNPRHKITKRGQNVTFRCDPISEHNRLYWYRQTLGQGPEFLTYFQNEAQLEKSRLLSDRFSAERPKGSFSTLEIQRTEQGDSAMYLCASSTGLGGYEQYFGPGTRLTVT.

The sample holds many counts of this clonotype. V usage is TRBV7-2 and J usage is TRBJ1-1; TRBD1 matches 8 bases. Germline CDR1 SGHTA, CDR2 FQGNSA. This CDR3 spans 15 amino acids. The trim removed 2 bases at V and 4 bases at J, leaving 6 bases unmatched. CDR3 nucleotide sequence: TGTGCCAGCAGCTTAAGTTGGCAGGGGGCCACTGAAGCTTTCTTT. This gives the protein CASSLSWQGATEAFF.

This chain links TRBV5-4 with TRBJ2-7; 8 bases fit TRBD1. V was pared by 0 bases and J by 6 bases, with 5 bases of the junction left unmatched. The germline V gene encodes CDR1 SGHNT and CDR2 YYREEE (reference sequence). This CDR3 spans 14 amino acids. The DNA of the CDR3 is TGTGCCAGCAGCTTGGGGACAGGGTTTGGCGAGCAGTACTTC. It specifies CASSLGTGFGEQYF.

Only a few counts were recorded for this clonotype. The V and J genes are TRBV4-3 and TRBJ1-1; 7 positions match TRBD1. The CDR3 has 16 amino acids. In germline, CDR1 is LGHNA, CDR2 YSLEER. V lost 0 bases and J lost 5; bases outside the gene matches: 9. The CDR3 sequence is CASSQDLQGVRTEAFF. In DNA form, the CDR3 reads TGCGCCAGCAGCCAAGATCTGCAGGGGGTCCGGACTGAAGCTTTCTTT.

This clonotype was observed at least ten times. This chain connects TRBV4-1 to TRBJ1-1; TRBD1 aligns across 7 bases. CDR3 size: 14 residues. The germline CDR1 and CDR2 sequences are MGHRA and YSYEKL. The junction had 2 bases not matched to a gene; V was cut back by 3 bases and J by 1 base. CDR3 DNA sequence: TGCGCCAGCAGCCACGGGACAGCGAACACTGAAGCTTTCTTT. Translating gives CASSHGTANTEAFF.